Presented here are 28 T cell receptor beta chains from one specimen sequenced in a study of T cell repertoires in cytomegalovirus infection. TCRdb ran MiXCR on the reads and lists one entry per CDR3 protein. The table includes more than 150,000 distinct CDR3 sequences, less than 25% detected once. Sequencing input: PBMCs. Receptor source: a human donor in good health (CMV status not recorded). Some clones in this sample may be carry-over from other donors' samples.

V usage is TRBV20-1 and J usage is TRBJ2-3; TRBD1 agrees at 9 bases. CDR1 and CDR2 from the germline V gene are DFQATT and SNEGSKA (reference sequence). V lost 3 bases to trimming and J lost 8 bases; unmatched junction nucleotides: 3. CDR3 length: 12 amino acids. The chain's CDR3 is CSASSGQGTQYF. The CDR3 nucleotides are TGCAGTGCTAGTTCGGGACAGGGTACGCAGTATTTT.

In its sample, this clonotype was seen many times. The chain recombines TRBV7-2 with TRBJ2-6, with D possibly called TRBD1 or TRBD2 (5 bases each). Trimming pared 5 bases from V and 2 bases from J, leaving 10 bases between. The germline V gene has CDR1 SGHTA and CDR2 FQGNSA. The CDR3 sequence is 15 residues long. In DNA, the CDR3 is TGTGCCAGCAGCCCCACGGGACCTGGGGCCAACGTCCTGACTTTC. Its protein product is CASSPTGPGANVLTF.

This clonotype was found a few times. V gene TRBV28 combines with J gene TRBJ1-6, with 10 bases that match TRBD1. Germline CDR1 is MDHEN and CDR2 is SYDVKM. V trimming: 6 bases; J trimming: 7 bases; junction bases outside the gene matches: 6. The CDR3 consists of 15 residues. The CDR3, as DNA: TGTGCCAGCAGGGCCGGGACAGGGGTGAATTCACCCCTCCACTTT. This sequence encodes CASRAGTGVNSPLHF.

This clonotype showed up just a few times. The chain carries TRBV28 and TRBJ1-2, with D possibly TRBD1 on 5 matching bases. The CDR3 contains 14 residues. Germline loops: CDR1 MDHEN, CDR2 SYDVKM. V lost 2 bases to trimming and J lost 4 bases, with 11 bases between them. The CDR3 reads CASSLGGPPYGYTF. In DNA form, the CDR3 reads TGTGCCAGCAGTTTAGGGGGACCGCCCTATGGCTACACCTTC.

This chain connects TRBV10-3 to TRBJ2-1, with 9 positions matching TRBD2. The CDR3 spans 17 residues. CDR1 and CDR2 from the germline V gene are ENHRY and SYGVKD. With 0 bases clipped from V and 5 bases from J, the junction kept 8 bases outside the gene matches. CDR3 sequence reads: CAISESEASGDHNEQFF. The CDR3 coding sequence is TGTGCCATCAGTGAGTCGGAGGCTAGCGGGGATCACAATGAGCAGTTCTTC.

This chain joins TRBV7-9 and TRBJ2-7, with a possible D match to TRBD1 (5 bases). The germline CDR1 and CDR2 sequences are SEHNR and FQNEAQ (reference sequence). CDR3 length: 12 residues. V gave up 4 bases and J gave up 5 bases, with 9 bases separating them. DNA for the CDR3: TGTGCCAGCAGCTCCCTAGGGGACGAGCAGTACTTC. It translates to CASSSLGDEQYF.

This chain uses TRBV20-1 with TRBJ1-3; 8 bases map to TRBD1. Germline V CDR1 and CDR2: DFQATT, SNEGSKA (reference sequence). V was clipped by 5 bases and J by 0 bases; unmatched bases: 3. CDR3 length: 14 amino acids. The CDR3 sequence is CSAGTGFSGNTIYF. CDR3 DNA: TGCAGTGCTGGGACAGGTTTCTCTGGAAACACCATATATTTT.

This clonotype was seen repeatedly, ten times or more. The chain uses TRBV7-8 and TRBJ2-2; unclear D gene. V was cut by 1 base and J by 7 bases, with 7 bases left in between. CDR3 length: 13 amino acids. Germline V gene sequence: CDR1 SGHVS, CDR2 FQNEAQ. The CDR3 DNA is TGTGCCAGCAGCTTAGTAGTAGTCGGGGAGCTGTTTTTT. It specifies CASSLVVVGELFF.

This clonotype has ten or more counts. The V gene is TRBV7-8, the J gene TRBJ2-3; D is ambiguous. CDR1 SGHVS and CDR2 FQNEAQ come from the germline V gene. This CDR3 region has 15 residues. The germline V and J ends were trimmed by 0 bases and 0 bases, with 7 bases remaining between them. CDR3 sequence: CASSLAPVSTDTQYF. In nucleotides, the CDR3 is TGTGCCAGCAGCTTAGCCCCTGTCAGCACAGATACGCAGTATTTT.

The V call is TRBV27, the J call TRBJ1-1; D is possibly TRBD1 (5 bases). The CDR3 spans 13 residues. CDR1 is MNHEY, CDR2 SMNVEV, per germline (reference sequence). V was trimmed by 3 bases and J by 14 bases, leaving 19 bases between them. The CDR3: CASSFKPGGTEFF. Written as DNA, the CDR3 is TGTGCCAGCAGTTTTAAGCCGGGGGGAACCGAATTCTTT.

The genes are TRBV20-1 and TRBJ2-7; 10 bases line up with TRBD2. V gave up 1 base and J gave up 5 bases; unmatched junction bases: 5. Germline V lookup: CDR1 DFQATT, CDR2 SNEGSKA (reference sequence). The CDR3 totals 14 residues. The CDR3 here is CSARGLAGYDEQYF. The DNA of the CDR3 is TGCAGTGCTAGAGGACTAGCGGGTTACGACGAGCAGTACTTC.

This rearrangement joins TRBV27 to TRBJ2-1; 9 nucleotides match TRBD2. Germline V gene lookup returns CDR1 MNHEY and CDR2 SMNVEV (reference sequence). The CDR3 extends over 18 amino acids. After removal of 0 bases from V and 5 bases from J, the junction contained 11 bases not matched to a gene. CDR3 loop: CASSLSVVGLAGDNEQFF. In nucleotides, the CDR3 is TGTGCCAGCAGTTTATCGGTTGTTGGGTTAGCGGGAGACAATGAGCAGTTCTTC.

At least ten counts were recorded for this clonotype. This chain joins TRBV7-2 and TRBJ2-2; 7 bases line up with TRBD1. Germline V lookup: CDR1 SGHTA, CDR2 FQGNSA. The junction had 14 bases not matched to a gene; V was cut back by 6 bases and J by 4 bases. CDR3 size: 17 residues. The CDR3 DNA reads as TGTGCCAGCAGTTACCAACGACAGGGCCCATCCACCGGGGAGCTGTTTTTT. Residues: CASSYQRQGPSTGELFF. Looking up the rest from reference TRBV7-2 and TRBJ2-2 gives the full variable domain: GAGVSQSPSNKVTEKGKDVELRCDPISGHTALYWYRQSLGQGLEFLIYFQGNSAPDKSGLPSDRFSAERTGGSVSTLTIQRTQQEDSAVYLCASSYQRQGPSTGELFFGEGSRLTVL.

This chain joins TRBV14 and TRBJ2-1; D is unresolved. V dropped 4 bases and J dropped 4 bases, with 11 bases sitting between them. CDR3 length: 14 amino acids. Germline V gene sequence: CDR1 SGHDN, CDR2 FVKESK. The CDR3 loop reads CASSPSSTYNEQFF. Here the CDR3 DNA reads TGTGCCAGCAGCCCTTCGTCGACATACAATGAGCAGTTCTTC.

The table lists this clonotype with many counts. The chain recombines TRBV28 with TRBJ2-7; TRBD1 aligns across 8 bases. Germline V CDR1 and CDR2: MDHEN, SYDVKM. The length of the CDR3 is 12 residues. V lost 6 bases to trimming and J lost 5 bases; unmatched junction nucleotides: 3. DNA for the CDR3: TGTGCCAGCAGAGGACAGGGCCACGAGCAGTACTTC. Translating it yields CASRGQGHEQYF.

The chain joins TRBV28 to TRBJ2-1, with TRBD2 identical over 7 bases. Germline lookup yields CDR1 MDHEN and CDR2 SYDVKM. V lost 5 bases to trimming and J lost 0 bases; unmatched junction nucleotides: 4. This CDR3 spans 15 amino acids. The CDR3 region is CASSIGGSSYNEQFF. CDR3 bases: TGTGCCAGCAGTATCGGGGGGAGCTCCTACAATGAGCAGTTCTTC.

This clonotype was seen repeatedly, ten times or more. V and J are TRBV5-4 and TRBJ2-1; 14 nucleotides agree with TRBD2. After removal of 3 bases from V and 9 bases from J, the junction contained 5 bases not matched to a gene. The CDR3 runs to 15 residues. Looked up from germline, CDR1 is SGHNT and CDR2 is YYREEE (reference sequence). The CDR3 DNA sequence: TGTGCCAGCAGCTCCGGGACTAGCGGGAGTCTTGAGCAGTTCTTC. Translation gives CASSSGTSGSLEQFF.

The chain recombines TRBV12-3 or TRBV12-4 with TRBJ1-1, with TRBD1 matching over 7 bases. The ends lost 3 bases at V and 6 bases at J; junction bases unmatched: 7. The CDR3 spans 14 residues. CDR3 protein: CASSLGGGDPEAFF. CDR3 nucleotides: TGTGCCAGCAGTTTGGGAGGGGGCGACCCTGAAGCTTTCTTT.

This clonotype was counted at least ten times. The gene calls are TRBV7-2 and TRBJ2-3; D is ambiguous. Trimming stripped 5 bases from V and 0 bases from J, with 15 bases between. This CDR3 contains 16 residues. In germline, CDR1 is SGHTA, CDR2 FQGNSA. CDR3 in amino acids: CASSPRNTYSTDTQYF. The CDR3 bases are TGTGCCAGCAGCCCCCGTAATACCTATAGCACAGATACGCAGTATTTT.

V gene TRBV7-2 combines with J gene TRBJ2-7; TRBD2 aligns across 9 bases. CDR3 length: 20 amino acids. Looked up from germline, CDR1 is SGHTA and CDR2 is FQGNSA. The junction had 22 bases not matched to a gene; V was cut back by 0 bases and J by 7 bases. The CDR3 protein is CASSLAFRLVASGAQGEQYF. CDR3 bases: TGTGCCAGCAGCTTAGCTTTCAGGTTGGTCGCTAGCGGGGCACAGGGGGAGCAGTACTTC.

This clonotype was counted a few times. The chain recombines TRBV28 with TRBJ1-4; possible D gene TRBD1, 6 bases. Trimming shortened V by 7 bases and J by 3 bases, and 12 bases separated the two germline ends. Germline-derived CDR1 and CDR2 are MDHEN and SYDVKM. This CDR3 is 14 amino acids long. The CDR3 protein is CASNTGFPNEKLFF. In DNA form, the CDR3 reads TGTGCCAGCAATACAGGGTTCCCTAATGAAAAACTGTTTTTT. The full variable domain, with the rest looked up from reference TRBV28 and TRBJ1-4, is DVKVTQSSRYLVKRTGEKVFLECVQDMDHENMFWYRQDPGLGLRLIYFSYDVKMKEKGDIPEGYSVSREKKERFSLILESASTNQTSMYLCASNTGFPNEKLFFGSGTQLSVL.

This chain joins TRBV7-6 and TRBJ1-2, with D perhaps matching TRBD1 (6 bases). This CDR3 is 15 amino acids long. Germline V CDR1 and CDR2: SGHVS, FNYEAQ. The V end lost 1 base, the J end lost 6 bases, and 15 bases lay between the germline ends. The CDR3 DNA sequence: TGTGCCAGCAGCTTAGGGCCGGGGGCGCATGATGGCTACACCTTC. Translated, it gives CASSLGPGAHDGYTF.

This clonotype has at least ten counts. Written as DNA, the CDR3 is TGTGCCAGCAGCTTGCTACAGGGCCAGGCGGCTTTCTTT. Translating it yields CASSLLQGQAAFF. The chain uses TRBV7-2 and TRBJ1-1; D is possibly TRBD1 (6 bases). CDR3 size: 13 residues. Germline values: CDR1 SGHTA, CDR2 FQGNSA. Trimming removed 3 bases from V and 11 bases from J, with 16 bases in between.

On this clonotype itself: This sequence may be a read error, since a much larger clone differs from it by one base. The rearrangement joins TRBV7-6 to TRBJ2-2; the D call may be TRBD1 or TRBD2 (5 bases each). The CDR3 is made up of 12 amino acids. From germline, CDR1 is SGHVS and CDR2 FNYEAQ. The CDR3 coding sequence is TGTGCCAGCAGCTTAGAAACCGGGGCGCTGTTTTTT. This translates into CASSLETGALFF.

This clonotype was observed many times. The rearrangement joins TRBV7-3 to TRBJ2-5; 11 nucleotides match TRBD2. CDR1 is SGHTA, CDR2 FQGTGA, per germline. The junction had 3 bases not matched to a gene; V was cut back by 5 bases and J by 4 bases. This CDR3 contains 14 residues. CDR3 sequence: CASSRSGGAETQYF. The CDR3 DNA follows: TGTGCCAGCAGCCGTAGCGGGGGGGCAGAGACCCAGTACTTC.

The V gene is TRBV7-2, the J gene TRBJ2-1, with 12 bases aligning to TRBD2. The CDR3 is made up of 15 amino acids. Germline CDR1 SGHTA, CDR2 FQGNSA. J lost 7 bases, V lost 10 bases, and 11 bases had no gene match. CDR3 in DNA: TGTGCCACCGGCGGACTAGCGGGAAATGCGAATGAGCAGTTCTTC. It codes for CATGGLAGNANEQFF.

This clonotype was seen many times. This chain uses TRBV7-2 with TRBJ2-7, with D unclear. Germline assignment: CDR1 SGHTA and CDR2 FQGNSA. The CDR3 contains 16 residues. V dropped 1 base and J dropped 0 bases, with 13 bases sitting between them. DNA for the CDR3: TGTGCCAGCAGCTTAGTAGGCTCCCTGGGCTCCTACGAGCAGTACTTC. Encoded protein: CASSLVGSLGSYEQYF.

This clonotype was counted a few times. CDR3 sequence (DNA): TGCGCCAGCAGCCGGGGGTCCGGGGGCGGCGGAGATACGCAGTATTTT. It is translated as CASSRGSGGGGDTQYF. V and J are TRBV5-1 and TRBJ2-3, with D perhaps being TRBD1 or TRBD2 (6 bases each). The CDR3 has 16 amino acids. V lost 4 bases, J lost 5 bases, and 20 bases lay in between. The germline V gene encodes CDR1 SGHRS and CDR2 YFSETQ.